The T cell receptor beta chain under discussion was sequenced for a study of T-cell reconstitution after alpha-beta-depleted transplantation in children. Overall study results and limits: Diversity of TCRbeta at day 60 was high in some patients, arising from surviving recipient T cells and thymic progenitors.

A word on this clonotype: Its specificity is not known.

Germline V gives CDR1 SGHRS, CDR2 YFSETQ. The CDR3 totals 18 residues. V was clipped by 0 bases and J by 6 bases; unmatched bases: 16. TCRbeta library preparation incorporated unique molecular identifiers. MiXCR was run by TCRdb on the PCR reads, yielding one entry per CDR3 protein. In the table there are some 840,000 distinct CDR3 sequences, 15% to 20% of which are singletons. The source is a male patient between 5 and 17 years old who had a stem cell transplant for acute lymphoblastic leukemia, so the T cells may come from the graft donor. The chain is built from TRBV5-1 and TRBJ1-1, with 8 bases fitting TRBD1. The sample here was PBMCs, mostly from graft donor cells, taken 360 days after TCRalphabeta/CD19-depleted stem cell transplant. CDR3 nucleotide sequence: TGCGCCAGCAGCTTGGAGGTTCACAGGGGGTTGTCCGTCGCTGAAGCTTTCTTT. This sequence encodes CASSLEVHRGLSVAEAFF.